The rows below give T cell receptor beta chains drawn from one sample of a study of blood T cell repertoires in COVID-19. Generated by immunoSEQ multiplex PCR, the TCRdb table keeps only in-frame clones and is missing some. Here the sample spans about 130,000 clones, more than 70% being singletons. The sequenced sample consisted of peripheral blood. These receptor sequences come from a human donor in a cohort sampled during active COVID-19. Both conserved end residues are part of each CDR3. The D gene is left open where the match is weak.

TRBV25-1 . CASSEDRLYNEQFF
TRBV7-2 . CASSLGVGGRERYTGELFF
TRBV12-3/TRBV12-4 . CASRTVSGNTIYF
TRBV21-1 . CASGQGGGDNSPLHF
TRBV30 . CAWDRRESYEQYF
TRBV6-5 . CANRVLVPENYGYTF
TRBV2 . CASSREQSSYNSPLHF
TRBV5-1 TRBD2 CASSLAGGNTGELFF
TRBV5-5 . CASSMRTDTSYEQYF
TRBV19 TRBD1 CASSKGQDMNTEAFF
TRBV6-2/TRBV6-3 TRBD2 CASSGTSSTDTQYF
TRBV19 . CASTNPDQPQHF
TRBV4-3 TRBD2 CASSFEKREWDIQYF
TRBV2 . CASSGATVQPQHF
TRBV7-2 TRBD2 CASSRDSAGEYNEQFF
TRBV30 TRBD2 CAWSVGLAGDWGVYEQYF
TRBV10-2 . CASSEQGSSSYNEQFF
TRBV28 TRBD2 CASIPAGEADTQYF
TRBV2 TRBD1 CASIPTGGPGYTF
TRBV28 . CASRKLQVNYGYTF
TRBV19 TRBD2 CASSISPSGSYEQYF
TRBV7-3 TRBD1 CASSSRRTGEAGANVLTF
TRBV10-1 TRBD2 CASSREGLGHEQYF
TRBV7-6 TRBD1 CASSYRGSGDRFSGANVLTF
TRBV27 . CASSPTGEEETQYF
TRBV19 . CASTSGDSYNEQFF
TRBV6-2/TRBV6-3 TRBD1 CASSYSDRNEQFF
TRBV9 TRBD1 CASSGGQDSPLHF
TRBV5-4 . CASSPRGPPGEKLFF
TRBV29-1 TRBD2 CSGTGLAASTDTQYF
TRBV7-8 . CASSSNIPNYGYTF
TRBV4-3 . CASSQAGTGGNTIYF
TRBV24-1 . CATSGAGGANVLTF
TRBV9 . CASSVRVEGLYNEQFF
TRBV9 . CASSVGGERGYTF
TRBV28 . CASSLSGATYEQYF
TRBV7-2 . CASSSGLKQFF
TRBV7-2 . CASSSVWSGEQYF
TRBV7-2 TRBD1 CASSLADRAAGELFF
TRBV11-2 . CASSFQGTGELFF
TRBV28 . CASSTRQRTSQETQYF
TRBV5-5 TRBD1 CASSLDRGQTEAFF
TRBV18 TRBD2 CASSPPIAGGADTQYF
TRBV10-1 . CASSETRVSTEAFF
TRBV5-1 TRBD1 CASSSEGAIGYGYTF
TRBV9 TRBD1 CASSWGSRDSSYEQYF
TRBV7-9 . CASSPPTGNTEAFF